This TCR beta chain was retrieved from a study of T cells in Graves' hyperthyroidism and ophthalmopathy. Whole-study findings and limits: Blood also showed most of the thyroid clonotypes that were expanded above 0.001. Separating ophthalmopathy from stable hyperthyroidism was achieved by a 13 V-J model.

The CDR3 covers 16 residues. Trimming removed 2 bases from V and 0 bases from J, with 14 bases in between. Looked up from germline, CDR1 is MNHEY and CDR2 is SVGEGT. Amplified regions were TCR beta CDR3 sequences from RNA transcripts. During a first-round RT-PCR of the TCR CDR3, the HTBI primer set was used. TCRdb re-called the multiplex PCR reads with MiXCR, one entry per CDR3 protein. The table shows 500,000 or so distinct CDR3 sequences, with roughly 18% occurring only once. On this clonotype: Its antigen remains unidentified.

A patient was excluded if there was uncontrolled infection, other autoimmune disease, pregnancy or lactation. This clonotype was sampled from a woman under 30 with Graves' ophthalmopathy. The rearrangement links TRBV6-2 or TRBV6-3 to TRBJ2-7, with D perhaps TRBD2 (6 bases). The sample was blood. The CDR3: CASSYRDSLRSYEQYF. The CDR3 DNA is TGTGCCAGCAGTTACCGGGACTCCTTGCGCTCCTACGAGCAGTACTTC.